These T cell receptor beta chains were read from a single sample in a study of shared clonotypes between healthy human individuals. TCRdb's copy holds only in-frame clones and misses some; the assay was immunoSEQ multiplex PCR. The profile shows millions of clones, more than 80% of them singletons. Sequencing used naive CD4+ T cells from PBMCs. Every receptor here comes from a man younger than 35 in good health. Some clones in this sample may be carry-over from other donors' samples. The CDR3 runs from the conserved cysteine through the conserved F or W. Each record gives: D gene, clone size, J gene, V gene, CDR3 protein, CDR3 DNA. The D gene is left open where the match is weak. A clone size is listed for some rows: how often the clone was seen (once, few, many), or a class if it is expanded.

d_call: .; clone_size: .; j_call: TRBJ2-7; v_call: TRBV5-1; cdr3_aa: CASSLYGGENPQYF; cdr3_nt: TGCGCCAGCAGCTTGTACGGAGGGGAAAACCCCCAGTACTTC
d_call: TRBD2; clone_size: .; j_call: TRBJ2-1; v_call: TRBV27; cdr3_aa: CASRPDPGLAVNEQFF; cdr3_nt: TGTGCCAGCAGACCTGATCCGGGACTAGCGGTAAATGAGCAGTTCTTC
d_call: TRBD1; clone_size: .; j_call: TRBJ2-2; v_call: TRBV5-4; cdr3_aa: CASSLDRGNTGELFF; cdr3_nt: TGTGCCAGCAGCCTCGACAGGGGGAACACCGGGGAGCTGTTTTTT
d_call: .; clone_size: .; j_call: TRBJ2-7; v_call: TRBV19; cdr3_aa: CATRGSGHYEQYF; cdr3_nt: TGTGCCACCCGGGGTAGCGGACACTACGAGCAGTACTTC
d_call: .; clone_size: .; j_call: TRBJ1-1; v_call: TRBV19; cdr3_aa: CASSIHGGPENTEAFF; cdr3_nt: TGTGCCAGTAGTATTCATGGGGGCCCGGAGAACACTGAAGCTTTCTTT
d_call: .; clone_size: .; j_call: TRBJ1-5; v_call: TRBV28; cdr3_aa: CASSPYDSGNQPQHF; cdr3_nt: TGTGCCAGCAGTCCATACGATTCCGGCAATCAGCCCCAGCATTTT
d_call: TRBD2; clone_size: once; j_call: TRBJ2-4; v_call: TRBV5-4; cdr3_aa: CASSLATSGSNIQYF; cdr3_nt: TGTGCCAGCAGCTTGGCCACTAGCGGGAGCAACATTCAGTACTTC
d_call: .; clone_size: .; j_call: TRBJ2-7; v_call: TRBV9; cdr3_aa: CASSVRDSSYEQYF; cdr3_nt: TGTGCCAGCAGCGTCCGGGACTCCTCCTACGAGCAGTACTTC
d_call: .; clone_size: .; j_call: TRBJ2-3; v_call: TRBV5-6; cdr3_aa: CASSLGGTSTDTQYF; cdr3_nt: TGTGCCAGCAGCTTGGGGGGGACGAGCACAGATACGCAGTATTTT
d_call: .; clone_size: .; j_call: TRBJ2-7; v_call: TRBV28; cdr3_aa: CASSAAGTYEQYF; cdr3_nt: TGTGCCAGCAGCGCGGCGGGTACCTACGAGCAGTACTTC
d_call: .; clone_size: .; j_call: TRBJ2-1; v_call: TRBV18; cdr3_aa: CASSPRDSGEQFF; cdr3_nt: TGTGCCAGCTCACCCCGGGACTCGGGGGAGCAGTTCTTC
d_call: .; clone_size: .; j_call: TRBJ1-1; v_call: TRBV28; cdr3_aa: CASGPGGFTEAFF; cdr3_nt: TGTGCCAGCGGACCGGGCGGCTTCACTGAAGCTTTCTTT
d_call: .; clone_size: .; j_call: TRBJ2-7; v_call: TRBV7-2; cdr3_aa: CASTYMESSYEQYF; cdr3_nt: TGTGCCAGCACCTACATGGAGAGCTCCTACGAGCAGTACTTC
d_call: TRBD1; clone_size: once; j_call: TRBJ2-1; v_call: TRBV10-3; cdr3_aa: CAIRNRGSLGNEQFF; cdr3_nt: TGTGCCATCAGAAACAGGGGTTCATTGGGCAATGAGCAGTTCTTC
d_call: .; clone_size: .; j_call: TRBJ2-3; v_call: TRBV6-5; cdr3_aa: CASRISDTQYF; cdr3_nt: TGTGCCAGCAGAATCTCAGATACGCAGTATTTT
d_call: .; clone_size: few; j_call: TRBJ1-5; v_call: TRBV23-1; cdr3_aa: CASSQRQGPNQPQHF; cdr3_nt: TGCGCCAGCAGTCAACGGCAGGGACCCAATCAGCCCCAGCATTTT
d_call: .; clone_size: .; j_call: TRBJ2-5; v_call: TRBV28; cdr3_aa: CASSLPGAGRTQYF; cdr3_nt: TGTGCCAGCAGCCTCCCGGGAGCCGGAAGGACCCAGTACTTC
d_call: .; clone_size: .; j_call: TRBJ2-7; v_call: TRBV11-2; cdr3_aa: CASSLVLQTYEQYF; cdr3_nt: TGTGCCAGCAGCTTAGTTTTACAGACCTACGAGCAGTACTTC
d_call: .; clone_size: once; j_call: TRBJ2-5; v_call: TRBV28; cdr3_aa: CASSLDGVRETQYF; cdr3_nt: TGTGCCAGCAGCCTGGACGGAGTAAGGGAGACCCAGTACTTC
d_call: .; clone_size: .; j_call: TRBJ2-7; v_call: TRBV7-2; cdr3_aa: CASSFAGTATYEQYF; cdr3_nt: TGTGCCAGCAGCTTCGCCGGGACGGCCACCTACGAGCAGTACTTC
d_call: TRBD2; clone_size: .; j_call: TRBJ2-1; v_call: TRBV15; cdr3_aa: CATSRPRDSGRAGSGEQFF; cdr3_nt: TGTGCCACCAGCAGACCCCGTGATAGCGGGAGGGCCGGATCGGGTGAGCAGTTCTTC
d_call: TRBD1; clone_size: .; j_call: TRBJ2-2; v_call: TRBV5-1; cdr3_aa: CASSPWDRGVDTGELFF; cdr3_nt: TGCGCCAGCAGCCCATGGGACAGGGGCGTTGACACCGGGGAGCTGTTTTTT
d_call: TRBD1; clone_size: .; j_call: TRBJ2-7; v_call: TRBV6-1; cdr3_aa: CASSAKTDRAYEQYF; cdr3_nt: TGTGCCAGCAGTGCGAAAACGGACAGGGCCTACGAGCAGTACTTC